Listed below are T cell receptor beta chains from one sample, sequenced in a study of cytomegalovirus exposure and HLA in healthy donors. The method was immunoSEQ multiplex PCR; TCRdb's version includes in-frame clones alone and lacks a portion of them. The table includes some 250,000 clones, over 80% detected once. Sequencing was carried out using PBMCs. These receptors all come from a woman aged 40 to 49 in good health and CMV-seropositive. Each CDR3 is given with its conserved first and last residue. D genes are given only for firm matches. Clone size is stated in some rows and not others, as once, few, many or a class when expanded.

size,D,J,V,DNA,CDR3
-,-,TRBJ2-2,TRBV10-2,TGCGCCAGCAGAAAATTCAGTGAGAGCGGCGGGGAGCTGTTTTTT,CASRKFSESGGELFF
-,TRBD1,TRBJ1-2,TRBV20-1,TGCAGTGCTCCGGGACAGTGGGGCTACACCTTC,CSAPGQWGYTF
-,TRBD1,TRBJ2-7,TRBV16,TGTGCCAGCAGCCAAGCCGGACAGGGCAAGAACTACGAGCAGTACTTC,CASSQAGQGKNYEQYF
few,-,TRBJ1-1,TRBV5-1,TGCGCCAGCAGCTTGGCCGCTGGAGACACTGAAGCTTTCTTT,CASSLAAGDTEAFF
few,TRBD1,TRBJ1-5,TRBV19,TGTGCCAGTAGTAGGGACAGCAATAGCAATCAGCCCCAGCATTTT,CASSRDSNSNQPQHF
-,TRBD1,TRBJ2-6,TRBV10-2,TGCGCCAGCAGTGTCAACAGGGGGTCTCCTGGGGCCAACGTCCTGACTTTC,CASSVNRGSPGANVLTF
-,TRBD1,TRBJ1-1,TRBV25-1,TGTGCCAGCAGGGGACAGGGAACTGAAGCTTTCTTT,CASRGQGTEAFF
few,TRBD1,TRBJ1-2,TRBV13,TGTGCCAGCAGCTTAGGGACAGGGGGCCGGGGCTACACCTTC,CASSLGTGGRGYTF
-,-,TRBJ1-2,TRBV6-5,TGTGCCAGCAGTTACTCGGTTTTTTCGGGGGGAAATGGCTACACCTTC,CASSYSVFSGGNGYTF
once,TRBD2,TRBJ2-1,TRBV19,TGTGCCAGTAGTCTACTAGCGGCATCCTACAATGAGCAGTTCTTC,CASSLLAASYNEQFF
-,TRBD1,TRBJ1-2,TRBV27,TGTGCCAGCAGTTTATCCATGACAGGGCCGAGTGGCTACACCTTC,CASSLSMTGPSGYTF
-,-,TRBJ2-1,TRBV4-1,TGCGCCAGCAGCCAAGGAGCCTACAATGAGCAGTTCTTC,CASSQGAYNEQFF
-,-,TRBJ2-4,TRBV4-3,TGCGCCAGCAGCCTGGCCCCAGGTCAGGGAATAAACATTCAGTACTTC,CASSLAPGQGINIQYF
-,TRBD1,TRBJ2-4,TRBV7-8,TGTGCCAGCAGCGCGGTACAGGGGGCCCTAGCCAAAAACATTCAGTACTTC,CASSAVQGALAKNIQYF
-,-,TRBJ2-3,TRBV9,TGTGCCAGCAGCGCCAACGAGGGGCGTCGGGGGTCAGATACGCAGTATTTT,CASSANEGRRGSDTQYF
-,TRBD2,TRBJ2-5,TRBV30,TGTGCCTGGAGAGGTCTAGCGGGGGGATTTCAAGAGACCCAGTACTTC,CAWRGLAGGFQETQYF
-,-,TRBJ2-5,TRBV7-9,TGTGCCAGCAGCTTAGATGGCCGTGAGACCCAGTACTTC,CASSLDGRETQYF
-,TRBD1,TRBJ2-2,TRBV7-9,TGTGCCAGCAGCCCAGGGGGCGGGGAGCTGTTTTTT,CASSPGGGELFF
-,-,TRBJ2-2,TRBV19,TGTGCCAGCCTACCCCTGACAGGCGGGTACGGGGAGCTGTTTTTT,CASLPLTGGYGELFF
-,TRBD1,TRBJ2-5,TRBV27,TGTGCCAGCAGCGGACGGACAGGGCAGACCCAGTACTTC,CASSGRTGQTQYF
few,-,TRBJ2-7,TRBV7-9,TGTGCCAGCAGCCACGCGGGACAGCTATCCTACGAGCAGTACTTC,CASSHAGQLSYEQYF
-,TRBD1,TRBJ1-1,TRBV25-1,TGTGCCAGCAATCAACAGGGGTTGACTGAAGCTTTCTTT,CASNQQGLTEAFF
-,TRBD2,TRBJ2-1,TRBV30,TGTGCCTGGACTAGCGGGAGTGTGAATGAGCAGTTCTTC,CAWTSGSVNEQFF
-,TRBD1,TRBJ2-2,TRBV6-5,TGTGCCAGCAGTTACGGACAGGGACCCACCGGGGAGCTGTTTTTT,CASSYGQGPTGELFF
-,TRBD2,TRBJ2-7,TRBV6-5,TGTGCCAGCAGGGGACTAGGGGAGACCTACGAGCAGTACTTC,CASRGLGETYEQYF
-,-,TRBJ2-3,TRBV10-3,TGTGCCACCACCGACAGAGTCACAGATACGCAGTATTTT,CATTDRVTDTQYF
-,TRBD1,TRBJ1-3,TRBV6-1,TGTGCCAGCAGTGGACAGGGGCAAGCTGGAAACACCATATATTTT,CASSGQGQAGNTIYF
once,-,TRBJ1-1,TRBV7-9,TGTTCCAGCAGCTTATACCAGATAAACACTGAAGCTTTCTTT,CSSSLYQINTEAFF
-,TRBD1,TRBJ2-2,TRBV11-2,TGTGCCAGCAGCTTAGCGGTCGATACAGGGGGCATTCCCGGGGAGCTGTTTTTT,CASSLAVDTGGIPGELFF
-,TRBD1,TRBJ1-1,TRBV6-5,TGTGCCAGCAGGAGGACAGGGGGTGGTGAAGCTTTCTTT,CASRRTGGGEAFF
-,-,TRBJ1-3,TRBV27,TGTGCCAGCGGGGAGGTGCCCTCTGGAAACACCATATATTTT,CASGEVPSGNTIYF
-,-,TRBJ1-2,TRBV29-1,TGCAGCGTTGCCGCAGATAACTATGGCTACACCTTC,CSVAADNYGYTF
few,-,TRBJ2-7,TRBV14,TGTGCCAGCAGCCAAGGACCCAGCGGTGCCTACGAGCAGTACTTC,CASSQGPSGAYEQYF
-,TRBD1,TRBJ1-3,TRBV6-5,TGTGCCAGCAGCCAGGACAGGGTTGGAAACACCATATATTTT,CASSQDRVGNTIYF
-,TRBD1,TRBJ1-1,TRBV30,TGTGCCTGGAGTGTACGTGGACAGGGGGCCTTGGGGCCTGAAGCTTTCTTT,CAWSVRGQGALGPEAFF
-,TRBD1,TRBJ1-1,TRBV5-1,TGCGCCAGCTCCGCTCAGACAGGGCCCCTTAGTGGGACTGAAGCTTTCTTT,CASSAQTGPLSGTEAFF
-,TRBD2,TRBJ2-2,TRBV6-5,TGTGCCAGCAGTTATTCAGGCGGGAGGGGGACCGGGGAGCTGTTTTTT,CASSYSGGRGTGELFF
-,TRBD1,TRBJ2-3,TRBV5-4,TGTGCCAGCAGCCAATTTACAGGGGGCGCGGAAGATACGCAGTATTTT,CASSQFTGGAEDTQYF
-,-,TRBJ2-1,TRBV7-3,TGTGCCAGCAGCAAGGGGGAGAGCTCCTACAATGAGCAGTTCTTC,CASSKGESSYNEQFF
-,TRBD2,TRBJ2-7,TRBV4-2,TGTGCCAGCAGCCAAGTTGGGAGCGGGGGACTCCGCTACGAGCAGTACTTC,CASSQVGSGGLRYEQYF
once,-,TRBJ1-2,TRBV30,TGTGCCTGCTCAACTCCAATTTCAGGGTATGGCTACACCTTC,CACSTPISGYGYTF
few,-,TRBJ2-7,TRBV7-2,TGTGCCAGCAGCTTATCAGCGAGGACCTACGAGCAGTACTTC,CASSLSARTYEQYF
-,TRBD1,TRBJ2-3,TRBV7-3,TGTGCCAGCAGCTCGACAGGGGGGAAAGATACGCAGTATTTT,CASSSTGGKDTQYF
-,-,TRBJ2-1,TRBV10-1,TGCGCCAGCAGCCGAAGCCCATACAATGAGCAGTTCTTC,CASSRSPYNEQFF
-,-,TRBJ2-7,TRBV20-1,TGCAGTGCTAGTGGTCCGGTGGAGCAGTACTTC,CSASGPVEQYF
-,-,TRBJ2-1,TRBV6-5,TGTGCCAGCAGTTACTCGAGGCGGGATGAGCAGTTCTTC,CASSYSRRDEQFF
-,-,TRBJ2-3,TRBV21-1,TGTGCCGGGACACGAGGCACAGATACGCAGTATTTT,CAGTRGTDTQYF
-,-,TRBJ1-2,TRBV16,TGTGCCAGCAGCCAATCAGGGCAGGGGCGCGGCTACACCTTC,CASSQSGQGRGYTF
-,TRBD1,TRBJ1-1,TRBV9,TGTGCCAGCAGCGTAGCTACGGGACAGGGTAACACTGAAGCTTTCTTT,CASSVATGQGNTEAFF
-,TRBD2,TRBJ2-7,TRBV11-2,TGTGCCAGCAGCTGGCGCGGGGGGGCAGCTTTCTACGAGCAGTACTTC,CASSWRGGAAFYEQYF
-,TRBD2,TRBJ2-3,TRBV30,TGTGCCTGGACCATGGGACTAGCGGGAGGTACAGATACGCAGTATTTT,CAWTMGLAGGTDTQYF
-,TRBD1,TRBJ1-6,TRBV5-1,TGCGCCAGCAGCTTCAACGACAGGGAAGGCTCACCCCTCCACTTT,CASSFNDREGSPLHF
-,-,TRBJ2-5,TRBV9,TGTGCCAGCAGCTACCCCTCCCGGGGGTTTGAAGAGACCCAGTACTTC,CASSYPSRGFEETQYF
-,TRBD1,TRBJ1-2,TRBV6-1,TGTGCCAGCAGTCCACGACAGGGTAACTATGGCTACACCTTC,CASSPRQGNYGYTF
-,TRBD2,TRBJ2-1,TRBV29-1,TGCAGCGTTTCACGGGAGGGGGGGGACCACAATGAGCAGTTCTTC,CSVSREGGDHNEQFF
-,TRBD2,TRBJ2-5,TRBV19,TGTGCCAGTAGTAGATCTAGCGGGAGGGAAGAGACCCAGTACTTC,CASSRSSGREETQYF
-,TRBD2,TRBJ2-1,TRBV27,TGTGCCAGCAGTCCCGGGACTAGCGGGAGAGGGAATGAGCAGTTCTTC,CASSPGTSGRGNEQFF
-,-,TRBJ2-7,TRBV2,TGTGCCAGCAGGGACAGCGTGTTCTACGAGCAGTACTTC,CASRDSVFYEQYF
-,TRBD1,TRBJ1-2,TRBV5-1,TGCGCCAGCAGCTTGGAAGGACAGGGATATGGCTACACCTTC,CASSLEGQGYGYTF